This is a list of T cell receptor beta chains from one sample in a study of shared clonotypes between healthy human individuals. The method was immunoSEQ multiplex PCR; TCRdb's version includes in-frame clones alone and lacks a portion of them. The repertoire holds under 600,000 clones, around 79% seen once, with 9.5% to 15% in the top ten. Sequencing was performed on PBMCs. The receptors were gathered from a woman aged 40 to 49 in good health. Some clones in this sample may be carry-over from other donors' samples. Each CDR3 is given with its conserved first and last residue. A D gene is named only where the DNA matches it firmly. Expanded clones are given a class, and other clones once, few, many or no size at all.

TRBD2	TRBV7-2	TRBJ2-1	.	CASSLDGAGVLSSYNEQFF	TGTGCCAGCAGCTTAGACGGGGCGGGAGTTCTGAGCTCCTACAATGAGCAGTTCTTC
.	TRBV6-6	TRBJ1-4	.	CASSSPSGQSEKLFF	TGTGCCAGCAGTTCACCCTCCGGACAGTCGGAAAAACTGTTTTTT
.	TRBV7-9	TRBJ2-1	.	CASSNRAPGALYNEQFF	TGTGCCAGCAGCAACCGGGCTCCTGGGGCCCTATACAATGAGCAGTTCTTC
.	TRBV4-1	TRBJ2-7	.	CASSQVIRPYEQYF	TGCGCCAGCAGCCAAGTTATCAGACCCTACGAGCAGTACTTC
TRBD2	TRBV19	TRBJ2-1	.	CASSMLAGRGTDEQFF	TGTGCCAGTAGTATGTTAGCGGGCCGTGGGACGGATGAGCAGTTCTTC
.	TRBV11-3	TRBJ2-5	.	CASSLGTATQETQYF	TGTGCCAGCAGCTTAGGGACGGCGACTCAAGAGACCCAGTACTTC
TRBD1	TRBV19	TRBJ2-7	.	CASTPTGQYEQYF	TGTGCCAGTACCCCGACAGGGCAGTACGAGCAGTACTTC
.	TRBV5-1	TRBJ1-4	few	CASRRDSGNEKLFF	TGCGCCAGCAGGCGAGACAGCGGGAATGAAAAACTGTTTTTT
TRBD1	TRBV5-4	TRBJ2-3	.	CASSPPRTGSTDTQYF	TGTGCCAGCAGCCCACCAAGGACAGGTAGCACAGATACGCAGTATTTT
.	TRBV7-9	TRBJ2-7	.	CASSLAGVGHEQYF	TGTGCCAGCAGCTTAGCAGGGGTGGGACACGAGCAGTACTTC
TRBD2	TRBV7-2	TRBJ2-7	.	CASSLAGTSGSPYEQYF	TGTGCCAGCAGCTTAGCGGGGACTAGCGGGTCTCCCTACGAGCAGTACTTC
.	TRBV7-9	TRBJ2-7	.	CASSLEGINEQYF	TGTGCCAGCAGCTTAGAAGGGATCAACGAGCAGTACTTC
TRBD1	TRBV7-3	TRBJ1-5	.	CASSLDRDQPQHF	TGTGCCAGCAGCCTCGACAGGGATCAGCCCCAGCATTTT
.	TRBV13	TRBJ2-7	.	CASSLTSSYEQYF	TGTGCCAGCAGCTTAACGAGCTCCTACGAGCAGTACTTC
TRBD2	TRBV2	TRBJ2-3	.	CASSEISGRDTQYF	TGTGCCAGCAGTGAGATCAGCGGGAGGGATACGCAGTATTTT
.	TRBV30	TRBJ2-4	.	CAWRTEGIKNIQYF	TGTGCCTGGAGAACGGAGGGGATCAAAAACATTCAGTACTTC
.	TRBV28	TRBJ1-1	.	CASSLSRVGAFF	TGTGCCAGCAGTTTGAGCAGGGTCGGAGCTTTCTTT
TRBD1	TRBV5-1	TRBJ1-1	.	CASSLEGRGPTEAFF	TGCGCCAGCAGCTTGGAGGGCAGGGGGCCCACTGAAGCTTTCTTT
.	TRBV4-2	TRBJ2-3	.	CASSQEPGSTDTQYF	TGTGCCAGCAGCCAAGAACCCGGTAGCACAGATACGCAGTATTTT
TRBD1	TRBV5-1	TRBJ2-5	few	CASSNRPGQLPQTQYF	TGCGCCAGCAGCAATAGGCCGGGACAGTTACCTCAGACCCAGTACTTC
.	TRBV2	TRBJ1-1	few	CASSGTSDTEAFF	TGTGCCAGCAGTGGGACATCTGACACTGAAGCTTTCTTT
TRBD1	TRBV7-3	TRBJ2-1	.	CASSLIPRQGLSYNEQFF	TGTGCCAGCAGCTTAATACCCAGACAGGGCCTTAGTTACAATGAGCAGTTCTTC
TRBD1	TRBV11-2	TRBJ2-5	.	CASSLGAGGKETQYF	TGTGCCAGCAGCTTAGGTGCAGGGGGCAAGGAGACCCAGTACTTC
TRBD2	TRBV5-1	TRBJ2-5	.	CASSGASGSGGETQYF	TGCGCCAGCAGCGGGGCTAGCGGGAGCGGAGGGGAGACCCAGTACTTC
TRBD1	TRBV29-1	TRBJ2-7	.	CSAETGGLREQYF	TGCAGCGCCGAGACAGGGGGTCTTAGGGAGCAGTACTTC
.	TRBV4-1	TRBJ2-1	.	CASSRTNYNEQFF	TGCGCCAGCAGCAGGACCAACTACAATGAGCAGTTCTTC
TRBD2	TRBV27	TRBJ2-2	.	CASSPLAGGWTGELFF	TGTGCCAGCAGTCCTCTAGCGGGAGGTTGGACCGGGGAGCTGTTTTTT
.	TRBV6-5	TRBJ1-1	.	CASSTGRGEWTEAFF	TGTGCCAGCAGTACGGGAAGGGGGGAGTGGACTGAAGCTTTCTTT
.	TRBV28	TRBJ2-7	.	CASSRPEIGEQYF	TGTGCCAGCAGCCGCCCCGAGATCGGGGAGCAGTACTTC
.	TRBV19	TRBJ1-5	.	CAIQRSNQPQHF	TGTGCCATCCAGCGTTCAAATCAGCCCCAGCATTTT
TRBD2	TRBV6-1	TRBJ2-7	once	CASSDGKRERSSYEQYF	TGTGCCAGCAGTGACGGGAAGCGGGAGAGGAGCTCCTACGAGCAGTACTTC
.	TRBV4-3	TRBJ2-2	.	CASSQDPSRGGNTGELFF	TGCGCCAGCAGCCAAGACCCTTCCAGGGGGGGGAACACCGGGGAGCTGTTTTTT
.	TRBV5-1	TRBJ2-2	.	CASTNSPNTGELFF	TGCGCCAGCACCAATTCTCCGAACACCGGGGAGCTGTTTTTT
TRBD2	TRBV5-4	TRBJ2-1	many	CASSKPSGAYNEQFF	TGTGCCAGCAGTAAACCTAGCGGAGCCTACAATGAGCAGTTCTTC
TRBD2	TRBV7-2	TRBJ2-2	.	CASSLDAASGTTGELFF	TGTGCCAGCAGCTTAGACGCGGCTAGCGGGACTACCGGGGAGCTGTTTTTT
.	TRBV5-1	TRBJ2-7	.	CASSLDGRVTDEQYF	TGCGCCAGCAGCTTGGATGGCAGGGTGACGGACGAGCAGTACTTC
TRBD1	TRBV2	TRBJ1-2	few	CASSPTGTDGYTF	TGTGCCAGCAGTCCAACCGGGACAGATGGCTACACCTTC
TRBD2	TRBV9	TRBJ2-7	.	CASSVLAGPYEQYF	TGTGCCAGCAGCGTACTAGCGGGACCCTACGAGCAGTACTTC
.	TRBV29-1	TRBJ2-3	few	CSVEDLPDTQYF	TGCAGCGTTGAAGATCTTCCGGATACGCAGTATTTT
.	TRBV25-1	TRBJ2-3	once	CASSSWAEDTQYF	TGTGCCAGCAGTAGTTGGGCCGAAGATACGCAGTATTTT
.	TRBV11-3	TRBJ2-3	many	CASSLRLEDTQYF	TGTGCCAGCAGCTTAAGGTTGGAGGATACGCAGTATTTT
TRBD1	TRBV28	TRBJ1-2	once	CASSSPDRGFEANYGYTF	TGTGCCAGCAGTTCCCCGGACAGGGGATTCGAAGCTAACTATGGCTACACCTTC
.	TRBV7-2	TRBJ2-1	once	CASSFSYSYNEQFF	TGTGCCAGCAGCTTTTCATACTCCTACAATGAGCAGTTCTTC
TRBD2	TRBV7-9	TRBJ2-7	.	CASSLGGSLYEQYF	TGTGCCAGCAGCTTGGGCGGGAGCCTCTACGAGCAGTACTTC
TRBD2	TRBV11-2	TRBJ2-1	.	CASSPLAGSPGEQFF	TGTGCCAGCAGCCCCTTAGCGGGATCACCCGGAGAGCAGTTCTTC
.	TRBV7-2	TRBJ2-3	.	CASSSPQFGGLRDTQYF	TGTGCCAGCAGCTCCCCGCAGTTCGGGGGTTTGCGGGATACGCAGTATTTT
TRBD2	TRBV4-3	TRBJ2-2	.	CASSQGGGSGRIGELFF	TGCGCCAGCAGCCAAGGAGGGGGCAGCGGGAGGATCGGGGAGCTGTTTTTT
TRBD2	TRBV27	TRBJ2-7	.	CASRRLTSGRSPAQYF	TGTGCCAGCAGGCGTTTAACTAGCGGGAGATCTCCCGCGCAGTACTTC
TRBD2	TRBV7-9	TRBJ2-7	.	CASSLERGTSGKYEQYF	TGTGCCAGCAGCTTAGAAAGGGGGACTAGCGGGAAATACGAGCAGTACTTC
TRBD1	TRBV5-1	TRBJ1-1	.	CASSSPLSTGALTEAFF	TGCGCCAGCAGCTCCCCACTATCAACAGGGGCGCTTACTGAAGCTTTCTTT
.	TRBV30	TRBJ2-1	.	CAWSPSRGEQFF	TGTGCCTGGAGTCCCTCTCGAGGGGAGCAGTTCTTC
.	TRBV5-1	TRBJ2-5	.	CASSLAGGPGAETQYF	TGCGCCAGCAGCTTGGCCGGGGGACCGGGCGCGGAGACCCAGTACTTC
TRBD2	TRBV30	TRBJ2-7	.	CAWNGLAGREQYF	TGTGCCTGGAACGGACTAGCGGGACGCGAGCAGTACTTC
.	TRBV10-1	TRBJ1-1	.	CASSSRTDDPSRNTEAFF	TGCGCCAGCAGTTCACGGACAGACGATCCCTCGAGGAACACTGAAGCTTTCTTT
TRBD2	TRBV7-3	TRBJ2-2	.	CASSSLASGNTGELFF	TGTGCCAGCAGCTCCTTGGCTAGCGGAAACACCGGGGAGCTGTTTTTT
TRBD2	TRBV7-6	TRBJ2-1	.	CASSYGLAYEQFF	TGTGCCAGCAGCTACGGACTAGCCTATGAGCAGTTCTTC
TRBD1	TRBV5-1	TRBJ2-7	.	CASSSNPGQINYEQYF	TGCGCCAGCAGCTCTAACCCGGGACAGATTAATTACGAGCAGTACTTC